This T cell receptor beta chain originates from a study of OX40 agonist ivuxolimab in advanced cancers. On the study more broadly: Head and neck, renal cell, melanoma or hepatocellular carcinoma were the cancers that dose-escalation patients had. Study-wide results and limits: The study found that CD8+ T cells averaged more expanded clones than CD4+.

As for this clone: Its antigen is unidentified.

The CDR3 runs 15 residues. V lost 4 bases, J lost 3 bases, and 14 bases lay in between. CDR1 is LNHNV, CDR2 YYDKDF, per germline (reference sequence). Assay: immunoSEQ multiplex PCR; the TCRdb copy retains only in-frame clones and omits some. The sample includes roughly 100,000 clones, more than 90% of them seen just once. This TCR came from an adult with an advanced solid tumor such as melanoma, head and neck, liver or kidney cancer. V is TRBV15 and J is TRBJ2-3; D gene ambiguous. Sequencing was performed on CD4+ or CD8+ T cells sorted from blood, taken in a trial of the OX40 agonist ivuxolimab. CDR3 sequence reads: CATSIGRQRTDTQYF. The CDR3 DNA is TGTGCCACCAGCATCGGTCGGCAAAGAACAGATACGCAGTATTTT.